Following are 23 T cell receptor beta chains from one sample sequenced in a study of cytotoxic CD8 clonotypes in ibrutinib-treated CLL. Some clones are missing from TCRdb's copy, which holds only in-frame ones; the method was immunoSEQ multiplex PCR. The data contain about 11,000 clones, 75% to 85% of them seen just once; the ten biggest clones take up 15% to 20%. The source material was PBMCs, sampled at disease progression, from a patient treated with ibrutinib. The source of these receptors is a human donor with chronic lymphocytic leukemia.

This clone has a handful of counts. V usage is TRBV6-1 and J usage is TRBJ1-5; TRBD1 is a possible D gene (5 bases). V dropped 8 bases and J dropped 7 bases, with 12 bases sitting between them. Germline CDR1 reads MNHNS; CDR2 reads SASEGT. There are 12 residues in the CDR3. CDR3 amino acids: CASSKGTQPQHF. The DNA of the CDR3 is TGTGCCAGCTCGAAAGGGACCCAGCCCCAGCATTTT.

This clone was recorded once. The chain is built from TRBV28 and TRBJ2-2; D assignment may be TRBD1 or TRBD2 (6 bases each). Per the germline V gene, CDR1 is MDHEN and CDR2 is SYDVKM. The CDR3 runs to 17 residues. V dropped 1 base and J dropped 6 bases, with 18 bases sitting between them. The CDR3 loop is CASSLSGQPGGAGELFF. The CDR3 DNA reads as TGTGCCAGCAGTTTATCCGGACAGCCAGGAGGGGCCGGGGAGCTGTTTTTT.

This rearrangement joins TRBV2 to TRBJ1-5, with 10 bases that match TRBD1. This CDR3 region has 15 residues. V lost 4 bases and J lost 6; bases outside the gene matches: 6. Germline V lookup: CDR1 SNHLY, CDR2 FYNNEI. The CDR3: CASSAGTGDFQPQHF. The CDR3 nucleotides read TGTGCCAGCAGTGCCGGGACAGGGGACTTTCAGCCCCAGCATTTT.

V usage is TRBV5-1 and J usage is TRBJ1-5; a possible D gene is TRBD1 (6 bases). The CDR3 is made up of 15 amino acids. Germline-derived CDR1 and CDR2 are SGHRS and YFSETQ. V shed 0 bases and J shed 7 bases, with 14 bases lying between them. This chain's CDR3 is CASSLGGGREQPQHF. CDR3 coding DNA: TGCGCCAGCAGCTTGGGTGGGGGCCGGGAACAGCCCCAGCATTTT. Full variable domain (rest looked up from reference TRBV5-1 and TRBJ1-5): KAGVTQTPRYLIKTRGQQVTLSCSPISGHRSVSWYQQTPGQGLQFLFEYFSETQRNKGNFPGRFSGRQFSNSRSEMNVSTLELGDSALYLCASSLGGGREQPQHFGDGTRLSIL.

The rearrangement uses TRBV6-1 and TRBJ1-3; the D gene is possibly TRBD1 (6 bases). Germline V lookup: CDR1 MNHNS, CDR2 SASEGT. This CDR3 is 15 amino acids long. With 7 bases removed from V and 2 bases from J, the gap between germline ends came to 15 bases. The DNA for the CDR3 is TGTGCCAGCAAAGTTTCAGGGGCGGCTGGAAACACCATATATTTT. Its protein product is CASKVSGAAGNTIYF.

The V gene is TRBV19, the J gene TRBJ1-5, with TRBD1 identical over 7 bases. There are 15 residues in the CDR3. Trimming took 0 bases from V and 4 from J; bases not matched to a gene: 3. The V gene's germline CDR1 is LNHDA and CDR2 SQIVND (reference sequence). Here the CDR3 DNA reads TGTGCCAGTAGTATAGAGACAGGGATAAATCAGCCCCAGCATTTT. Translation gives CASSIETGINQPQHF.

V is TRBV30 and J is TRBJ2-2, with D possibly being TRBD2 (6 bases). Per the germline V gene, CDR1 is GTSNPN and CDR2 is SVGIG (reference sequence). Trimming stripped 3 bases from V and 5 bases from J, with 13 bases between. The CDR3 runs 14 residues. For the CDR3, the DNA is TGTGCCTGGAGCGGGACTCTATGGACCGGGGAGCTGTTTTTT. This gives the protein CAWSGTLWTGELFF.

This clone appeared a single time. This CDR3 reads CASTRGDRDSQPQHF. CDR3 DNA: TGTGCCAGTACCCGAGGGGACAGGGACTCTCAGCCCCAGCATTTT. V is TRBV19 and J is TRBJ1-5; 9 nucleotides match TRBD1. This CDR3 spans 15 amino acids. Germline V gene sequence: CDR1 LNHDA, CDR2 SQIVND (reference sequence). The trim removed 7 bases at V and 6 bases at J, leaving 10 bases unmatched.

The chain carries TRBV10-3 and TRBJ2-2; 7 bases match TRBD1. The CDR3 is made up of 16 amino acids. Germline V CDR1 and CDR2: ENHRY, SYGVKD. After removal of 0 bases from V and 5 bases from J, the junction contained 6 bases not matched to a gene. The CDR3 region has the DNA TGTGCCATCAGTGAGTCATATCCACAGGGGACCGGGGAGCTGTTTTTT. Translation gives CAISESYPQGTGELFF.

This clone was picked up one time. This chain links TRBV4-1 with TRBJ2-3, with D maybe TRBD2 (5 bases). Germline V CDR1 and CDR2: MGHRA, YSYEKL. Trimming pared 1 base from V and 4 bases from J, leaving 9 bases between. There are 14 residues in the CDR3. In DNA, the CDR3 is TGCGCCAGCAGCCAAGGGACTTTCCCAGATACGCAGTATTTT. Its translation: CASSQGTFPDTQYF.

The V and J genes are TRBV18 and TRBJ2-1, with D unresolved. CDR3 length equals 12 residues. V lost 3 bases and J lost 7, with 7 bases in between. CDR1 is KGHSH and CDR2 is LQKENI in the germline V gene. In nucleotides, the CDR3 is TGTGCCAGCTCACCGGCCGGAAATGAGCAGTTCTTC. This sequence encodes CASSPAGNEQFF.

V gene TRBV19 combines with J gene TRBJ2-6, with D maybe TRBD2 (5 bases). The germline V gene encodes CDR1 LNHDA and CDR2 SQIVND (reference sequence). This CDR3 spans 16 amino acids. V was clipped by 6 bases and J by 0 bases, with 12 bases between them. The CDR3 protein is CASRERTISGANVLTF. The CDR3 DNA sequence: TGTGCCAGTAGGGAGCGGACGATCTCTGGGGCCAACGTCCTGACTTTC.

The chain has TRBV30 and TRBJ2-5, with D hard to call. CDR1 is GTSNPN, CDR2 SVGIG, per germline (reference sequence). The CDR3 spans 15 residues. With 1 base removed from V and 0 bases from J, the gap between germline ends came to 12 bases. In DNA, the CDR3 is TGTGCCTGGAGTGGCTCGGCCAAGTACCAAGAGACCCAGTACTTC. Translated: CAWSGSAKYQETQYF.

This chain links TRBV6-5 with TRBJ2-7, with D perhaps TRBD2 (6 bases). The CDR3 sequence is 14 residues long. The V and J ends lost 8 bases and 5 bases respectively, with 19 bases between them. Germline V lookup: CDR1 MNHEY, CDR2 SVGAGI. The CDR3 nucleotides are TGTGCCAGCCAGAGAGGGACTCTTTCGGACGAGCAGTACTTC. It encodes CASQRGTLSDEQYF.

This rearrangement joins TRBV5-1 to TRBJ2-5, with D hard to call. There are 14 residues in the CDR3. Germline V gene lookup returns CDR1 SGHRS and CDR2 YFSETQ. The V end lost 1 base, the J end lost 1 base, and 8 bases lay between the germline ends. This chain's CDR3 is CASSLKGTQETQYF. The DNA for the CDR3 is TGCGCCAGCAGCTTGAAAGGAACCCAAGAGACCCAGTACTTC.

The chain couples TRBV6-5 to TRBJ1-5; D uncertain. Trimming pared 0 bases from V and 6 bases from J, leaving 12 bases between. CDR1 and CDR2 from the germline V gene are MNHEY and SVGAGI. The CDR3 is made up of 15 amino acids. The CDR3 is CASSYSTGSGQPQHF. DNA for the CDR3: TGTGCCAGCAGTTACTCGACCGGGTCAGGTCAGCCCCAGCATTTT.

The rearrangement joins TRBV5-1 to TRBJ2-7, with D unclear. The CDR3 consists of 14 residues. The V end was cut by 2 bases, the J end by 2 bases, with 11 bases between. CDR1 SGHRS and CDR2 YFSETQ come from the germline V gene. This CDR3 is CASSFGGATYEQYF. CDR3 nucleotide sequence: TGCGCCAGCAGCTTTGGCGGAGCTACCTACGAGCAGTACTTC.

This CDR3 is CASSPPGPNSYEQYF. The CDR3 DNA reads TGTGCCAGCAGTCCCCCCGGACCCAACTCCTACGAGCAGTACTTC. This rearrangement joins TRBV6-5 to TRBJ2-7; no reliable D call. The ends were cut back, 5 bases at V and 0 bases at J, with 14 bases in the middle. This CDR3 has 15 amino acids. Germline values: CDR1 MNHEY, CDR2 SVGAGI.

The table lists this clone with a few counts. V is TRBV6-1 and J is TRBJ1-6; 9 bases map to TRBD1. The CDR3 extends over 17 amino acids. CDR1 is MNHNS and CDR2 is SASEGT in the germline V gene. The V and J ends lost 4 bases and 4 bases, in that order; junction bases with no gene match: 8. This chain's CDR3 is CASSGGQGDHYNSPLHF. The CDR3 DNA sequence: TGTGCCAGCAGTGGGGGACAGGGAGACCATTATAATTCACCCCTCCACTTT.

A single count supports this clone. This chain joins TRBV6-5 and TRBJ2-5, with 10 bases fitting TRBD1. Germline CDR1 reads MNHEY; CDR2 reads SVGAGI. Trimming removed 6 bases from V and 5 bases from J; junction bases left unmatched: 6. The CDR3 sequence is 14 residues long. The CDR3 bases are TGTGCCAGCAGCCAAGGACAGGGGGGGGAGACCCAGTACTTC. The encoded protein is CASSQGQGGETQYF.

The table lists this clone with a count of one. The gene calls are TRBV19 and TRBJ1-2; no firm D call. Trimming pared 7 bases from V and 4 bases from J, leaving 16 bases between. Germline V lookup: CDR1 LNHDA, CDR2 SQIVND (reference sequence). There are 14 residues in the CDR3. The CDR3 is CASMGNGKSYGYTF. DNA for the CDR3: TGTGCCAGTATGGGCAACGGAAAGAGCTATGGCTACACCTTC.

This clone was seen just once. The rearrangement uses TRBV19 and TRBJ2-7; 10 nucleotides match TRBD1. Trimming cost V 6 bases and J 7 bases; bases outside gene matches: 12. The CDR3 runs to 15 residues. Germline CDR1 is LNHDA and CDR2 is SQIVND (reference sequence). CDR3 sequence: CASSHRRQGAGEQYF. The CDR3 DNA follows: TGTGCCAGTAGCCACCGAAGACAGGGGGCTGGGGAGCAGTACTTC. The full variable domain, rest sourced from reference TRBV19 and TRBJ2-7, is DGGITQSPKYLFRKEGQNVTLSCEQNLNHDAMYWYRQDPGQGLRLIYYSQIVNDFQKGDIAEGYSVSREKKESFPLTVTSAQKNPTAFYLCASSHRRQGAGEQYFGPGTRLTVT.

The J gene is TRBJ2-3, the V gene TRBV19; 7 bases line up with TRBD1. After removal of 7 bases from V and 0 bases from J, the junction contained 16 bases not matched to a gene. In germline, CDR1 is LNHDA, CDR2 SQIVND (reference sequence). The CDR3 runs to 18 residues. The CDR3 protein is CASTPDLFDRASTDTQYF. CDR3 in DNA: TGTGCCAGTACCCCGGACCTCTTCGACAGGGCCAGCACAGATACGCAGTATTTT.